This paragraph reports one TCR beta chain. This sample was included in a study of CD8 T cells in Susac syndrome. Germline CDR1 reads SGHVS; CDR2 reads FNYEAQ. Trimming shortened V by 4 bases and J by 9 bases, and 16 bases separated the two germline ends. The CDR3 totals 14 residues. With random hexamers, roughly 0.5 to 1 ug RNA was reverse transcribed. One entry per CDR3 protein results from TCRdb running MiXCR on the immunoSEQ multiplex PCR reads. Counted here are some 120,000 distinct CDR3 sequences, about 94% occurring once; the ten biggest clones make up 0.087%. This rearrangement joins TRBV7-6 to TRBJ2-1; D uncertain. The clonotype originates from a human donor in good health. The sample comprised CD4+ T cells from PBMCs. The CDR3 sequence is CASSYSSLVGEQFF. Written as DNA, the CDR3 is TGTGCCAGCAGCTACTCCTCGCTAGTCGGTGAGCAGTTCTTC. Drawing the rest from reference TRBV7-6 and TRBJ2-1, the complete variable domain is GAGVSQSPRYKVTKRGQDVALRCDPISGHVSLYWYRQALGQGPEFLTYFNYEAQQDKSGLPNDRFSAERPEGSISTLTIQRTEQRDSAMYRCASSYSSLVGEQFFGPGTRLTVL.